Shown below are 18 T cell receptor beta chains from a single sample sequenced in a study of blood T cell repertoires in COVID-19. Produced via immunoSEQ multiplex PCR; TCRdb's table is partial and in-frame only. The data show about 120,000 clones, 82% seen once. Material: peripheral blood. Receptors originate from a woman aged 70-85 years with acute or convalescent COVID-19.

V is TRBV6-5 and J is TRBJ2-1; 11 bases line up with TRBD2. V trimming: 10 bases; J trimming: 7 bases; junction bases outside the gene matches: 6. This CDR3 has 13 residues. Germline-derived CDR1 and CDR2 are MNHEY and SVGAGI. For the CDR3, the DNA is TGTGCCACCCTTCTAGCGGGGGGTAATGAGCAGTTCTTC. Its translation is CATLLAGGNEQFF.

The V and J genes are TRBV7-8 and TRBJ1-1, with D possibly matching TRBD1 (5 bases). V dropped 8 bases and J dropped 0 bases, with 10 bases sitting between them. CDR1 and CDR2 (germline): SGHVS, FQNEAQ. This CDR3 contains 13 residues. In nucleotides, the CDR3 is TGTGCCAGCGTCGACAGCCTGAACACTGAAGCTTTCTTT. Translation: CASVDSLNTEAFF.

V usage is TRBV10-3 and J usage is TRBJ2-7; 7 bases match TRBD2. The V segment lost 6 bases and the J segment 5 bases; nucleotides outside the gene matches: 7. Germline V gene lookup returns CDR1 ENHRY and CDR2 SYGVKD. The CDR3 sequence is 13 residues long. This chain's CDR3 is CAISGGRWDEQYF. As DNA, the CDR3 is TGTGCCATCAGCGGGGGGAGGTGGGACGAGCAGTACTTC.

This chain's CDR3 is CASSRGAWGTDTQYF. The CDR3 region has the DNA TGCGCCAGCAGCCGGGGGGCGTGGGGCACAGATACGCAGTATTTT. J is TRBJ2-3 and V is TRBV5-1; maybe TRBD2 (7 bases). The CDR3 runs to 15 residues. The germline gives CDR1 SGHRS, CDR2 YFSETQ. V lost 4 bases, J lost 1 base, and 13 bases lay in between.

The rearrangement joins TRBV10-2 to TRBJ1-1; D ambiguous. V lost 1 base, J lost 5 bases, and 8 bases lay in between. The CDR3 loop spans 13 amino acids. From germline, CDR1 is WSHSY and CDR2 SAAADI. Here the CDR3 DNA reads TGCGCCAGCAGTGAGTACGAAACAACTGAAGCTTTCTTT. Its translation: CASSEYETTEAFF.

V and J are TRBV5-5 and TRBJ1-2; D uncertain. The germline V gene encodes CDR1 SGHKS and CDR2 YYEKEE (reference sequence). Trimming took off 4 bases at V and 4 bases at J, with 20 bases between the two ends. The CDR3 has 16 amino acids. The CDR3 loop reads CASSERGAGLGYGYTF. CDR3 nucleotide sequence: TGTGCCAGCAGCGAACGGGGAGCCGGGCTCGGCTATGGCTACACCTTC. The variable domain in full, completed from reference TRBV5-5 and TRBJ1-2, reads DAGVTQSPTHLIKTRGQQVTLRCSPISGHKSVSWYQQVLGQGPQFIFQYYEKEERGRGNFPDRFSARQFPNYSSELNVNALLLGDSALYLCASSERGAGLGYGYTFGSGTRLTVV.

V usage is TRBV5-1 and J usage is TRBJ2-1; TRBD2 agrees at 12 bases. The CDR3 has 16 amino acids. Germline V lookup: CDR1 SGHRS, CDR2 YFSETQ. Trimming removed 7 bases from V and 5 bases from J; junction bases left unmatched: 10. The CDR3 region has the DNA TGCGCCAGCCGCCGCTGGGCTAGCGGGGGGGACAATGAGCAGTTCTTC. This codes for CASRRWASGGDNEQFF.

The chain is built from TRBV7-2 and TRBJ2-5; 8 bases line up with TRBD1. The V gene end was trimmed by 5 bases and the J gene end by 5 bases; junction bases not matched to a gene: 13. Germline V gene data show CDR1 as SGHTA and CDR2 as FQGNSA. This CDR3 is built from 16 residues. CDR3 protein: CASSPRGLGVEETQYF. The CDR3 DNA reads TGTGCCAGCAGCCCCAGGGGGCTCGGCGTCGAGGAGACCCAGTACTTC.

The V call is TRBV2, the J call TRBJ2-3; 7 bases are shared with TRBD1. The J segment lost 2 bases and the V segment lost 6 bases, leaving 8 bases of the junction unmatched. CDR1 is SNHLY and CDR2 is FYNNEI in the germline V gene. This CDR3 region has 15 residues. CDR3 nucleotide sequence: TGTGCCAGCAGCGATCGACAGGGCTACACAGATACGCAGTATTTT. Translated, it gives CASSDRQGYTDTQYF.

The genes are TRBV5-5 and TRBJ2-2, with D possibly TRBD1 on 7 matching bases. Trimming took 4 bases from V and 4 from J, leaving 17 bases between them. The CDR3 extends over 16 amino acids. Germline loops: CDR1 SGHKS, CDR2 YYEKEE (reference sequence). The CDR3 here is CASSRQGGPTTGELFF. Written as DNA, the CDR3 is TGTGCCAGCAGCCGACAGGGAGGTCCGACCACCGGGGAGCTGTTTTTT. Using reference TRBV5-5 and TRBJ2-2 for the parts outside the CDR3, the full variable domain is DAGVTQSPTHLIKTRGQQVTLRCSPISGHKSVSWYQQVLGQGPQFIFQYYEKEERGRGNFPDRFSARQFPNYSSELNVNALLLGDSALYLCASSRQGGPTTGELFFGEGSRLTVL.

This clone occurred many times. The V gene is TRBV12-3 or TRBV12-4, the J gene TRBJ1-3; maybe TRBD1 (5 bases). Trimming shortened V by 5 bases and J by 4 bases, and 9 bases separated the two germline ends. This CDR3 is built from 13 residues. CDR3 amino acids: CASSPGGGNTIYF. In DNA form, the CDR3 reads TGTGCCAGCAGTCCCGGGGGAGGAAACACCATATATTTT.

The rearrangement uses TRBV7-7 and TRBJ2-2; TRBD1 might be the D (7 bases). Germline V gene data show CDR1 as SSHAT and CDR2 as FNYEAQ (reference sequence). The CDR3 runs 15 residues. The ends were cut back, 4 bases at V and 5 bases at J, with 14 bases in the middle. In DNA, the CDR3 is TGTGCCAGCAGCTCCCGACAGGGAGGTACCGGGGAGCTGTTTTTT. Protein: CASSSRQGGTGELFF.

This clone came up a few times. The genes are TRBV24-1 and TRBJ1-5; D unresolved. CDR3 length equals 11 residues. Germline assignment: CDR1 KGHDR and CDR2 SFDVKD. Trimming took off 3 bases at V and 6 bases at J, with 2 bases between the two ends. This chain's CDR3 is CATSDRQPQHF. CDR3 sequence (DNA): TGTGCCACCAGTGATCGTCAGCCCCAGCATTTT.

A remark on this clone: At one end the junction does not follow the germline gene, possibly because of a read error. The rearrangement links TRBV6-6 to TRBJ1-1; tentative D call: TRBD1 (6 bases). The CDR3 is 15 amino acids. Germline CDR1 MNHNY, CDR2 SVGAGI (reference sequence). The CDR3 DNA follows: TGTGCCAGCAGTCACTCCCAGGGGAAGAACACTGAAGCTTTCTTT. Encoded protein: CASSHSQGKNTEAFF.

The J gene is TRBJ2-1, the V gene TRBV30; perhaps TRBD1 as D (6 bases). V lost 8 bases and J lost 15, with 23 bases in between. CDR1 and CDR2 (germline): GTSNPN, SVGIG (reference sequence). This CDR3 has 12 residues. The chain's CDR3 is CASRQQGRGLFF. CDR3 coding DNA: TGTGCCAGTCGACAACAGGGTCGTGGGCTGTTCTTC.

This chain links TRBV18 with TRBJ2-3, with no clear D. This CDR3 is built from 14 residues. V was trimmed by 3 bases and J by 1 base, leaving 8 bases between them. Looked up from germline, CDR1 is KGHSH and CDR2 is LQKENI. The CDR3 DNA is TGTGCCAGCTCACCCTACCAGGGCACAGATACGCAGTATTTT. It translates to CASSPYQGTDTQYF.

Here the CDR3 reads CASSSHSGGGTDTQYF. The CDR3 DNA reads TGTGCCAGCAGCTCCCATAGCGGGGGGGGCACAGATACGCAGTATTTT. The chain links TRBV7-2 to TRBJ2-3, with 11 positions matching TRBD2. The CDR3 totals 16 residues. J lost 1 base, V lost 4 bases, and 4 bases had no gene match. Germline CDR1 is SGHTA and CDR2 is FQGNSA.

The chain links TRBV4-1 to TRBJ1-1; weak D call: TRBD1 (6 bases). The CDR3 has 14 amino acids. Germline V CDR1 and CDR2: MGHRA, YSYEKL. V dropped 4 bases and J dropped 6 bases, with 15 bases sitting between them. CDR3 loop: CASSRPQGIPEAFF. The DNA for the CDR3 is TGCGCCAGCAGCCGACCTCAGGGGATCCCTGAAGCTTTCTTT.